This TCR beta chain was sequenced in a study of Graves' ophthalmopathy and Graves' hyperthyroidism. Study at large: Peripheral blood was gathered at first diagnosis, ahead of any treatment whatsoever.

With a duration under 3 months, ophthalmopathy in the donors showed moderate-to-severe activity, CAS ≥3 and NOSPECS ≥4. The PBMC fraction was derived from 9 to 10 ml of fresh peripheral blood. This clonotype was recorded many times. Using RNA transcripts, the TCR beta CDR3 regions were amplified. HTBI primers were employed in first-round RT-PCR, then a second-round multiplex PCR followed. TCRdb used MiXCR to reprocess the multiplex PCR reads, holding one entry per CDR3 protein. Among around 670,000 distinct CDR3 sequences listed, 35% to 50% were seen once. The sample comprised peripheral blood. The sequence came from an adult man with Graves' ophthalmopathy.

DNA of the CDR3: TGTGCCAGCAGTGAAGCTAGCTTTCTAGAGTACTTC. This gives the protein CASSEASFLEYF. The chain recombines TRBV2 with TRBJ2-7; the D is unclear. The CDR3 runs to 12 residues. Deletions cut 0 bases from V and 11 bases from J, with 11 bases between. CDR1 is SNHLY and CDR2 is FYNNEI in the germline V gene.